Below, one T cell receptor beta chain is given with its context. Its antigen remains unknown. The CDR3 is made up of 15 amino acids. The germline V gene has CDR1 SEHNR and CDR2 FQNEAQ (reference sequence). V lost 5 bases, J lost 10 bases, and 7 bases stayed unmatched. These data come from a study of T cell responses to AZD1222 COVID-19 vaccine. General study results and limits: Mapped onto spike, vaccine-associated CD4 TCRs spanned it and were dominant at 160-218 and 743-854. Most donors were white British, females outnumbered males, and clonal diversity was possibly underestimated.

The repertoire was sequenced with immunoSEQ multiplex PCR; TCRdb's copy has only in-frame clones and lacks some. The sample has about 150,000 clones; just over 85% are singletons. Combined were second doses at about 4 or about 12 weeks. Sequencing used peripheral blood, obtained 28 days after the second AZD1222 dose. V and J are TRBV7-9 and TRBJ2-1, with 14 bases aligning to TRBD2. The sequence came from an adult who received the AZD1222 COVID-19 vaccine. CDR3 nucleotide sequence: TGTGCCAGCAGCACCCCGGGACTAGCGGGGGTCGAGCAGTTCTTC. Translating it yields CASSTPGLAGVEQFF.